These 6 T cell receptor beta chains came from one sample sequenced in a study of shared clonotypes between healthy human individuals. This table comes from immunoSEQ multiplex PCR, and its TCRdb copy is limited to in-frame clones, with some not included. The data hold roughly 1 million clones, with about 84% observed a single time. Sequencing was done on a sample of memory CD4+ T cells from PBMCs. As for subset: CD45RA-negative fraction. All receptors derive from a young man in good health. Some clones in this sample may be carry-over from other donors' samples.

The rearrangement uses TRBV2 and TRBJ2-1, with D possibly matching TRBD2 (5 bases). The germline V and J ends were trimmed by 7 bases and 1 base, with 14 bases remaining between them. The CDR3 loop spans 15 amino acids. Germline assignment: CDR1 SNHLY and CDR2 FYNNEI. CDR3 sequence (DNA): TGTGCCAGCAAGGTGAGGGAGTCATCCTACAATGAGCAGTTCTTC. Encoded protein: CASKVRESSYNEQFF. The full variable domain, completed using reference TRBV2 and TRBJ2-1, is EPEVTQTPSHQVTQMGQEVILRCVPISNHLYFYWYRQILGQKVEFLVSFYNNEISEKSEIFDDQFSVERPDGSNFTLKIRSTKLEDSAMYFCASKVRESSYNEQFFGPGTRLTVL.

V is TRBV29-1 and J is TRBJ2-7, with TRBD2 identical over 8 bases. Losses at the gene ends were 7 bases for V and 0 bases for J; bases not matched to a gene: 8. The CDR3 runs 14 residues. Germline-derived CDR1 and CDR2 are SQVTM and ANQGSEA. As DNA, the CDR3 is TGCAGCGCCTCGAGCGGGGGAAGCTCCTACGAGCAGTACTTC. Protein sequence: CSASSGGSSYEQYF.

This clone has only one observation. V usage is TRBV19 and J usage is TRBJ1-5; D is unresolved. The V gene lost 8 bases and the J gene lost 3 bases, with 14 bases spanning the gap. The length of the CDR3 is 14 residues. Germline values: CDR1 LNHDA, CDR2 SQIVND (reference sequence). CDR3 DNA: TGTGCCAGTGAATCGCACCCACCCAATCAGCCCCAGCATTTT. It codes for CASESHPPNQPQHF.

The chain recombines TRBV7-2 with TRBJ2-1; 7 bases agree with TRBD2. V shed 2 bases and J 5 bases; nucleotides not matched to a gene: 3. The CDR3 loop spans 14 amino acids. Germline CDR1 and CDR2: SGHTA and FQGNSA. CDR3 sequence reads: CASSLQLAHNEQFF. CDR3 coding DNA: TGTGCCAGCAGCTTACAACTAGCGCACAATGAGCAGTTCTTC.

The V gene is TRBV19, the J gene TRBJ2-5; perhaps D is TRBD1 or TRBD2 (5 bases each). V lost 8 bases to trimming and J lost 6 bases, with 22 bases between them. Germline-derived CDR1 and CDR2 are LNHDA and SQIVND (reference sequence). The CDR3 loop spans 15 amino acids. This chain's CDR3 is CASGPGTLVGKTQYF. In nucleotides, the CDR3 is TGTGCCAGTGGACCTGGGACCCTTGTTGGGAAGACCCAGTACTTC.

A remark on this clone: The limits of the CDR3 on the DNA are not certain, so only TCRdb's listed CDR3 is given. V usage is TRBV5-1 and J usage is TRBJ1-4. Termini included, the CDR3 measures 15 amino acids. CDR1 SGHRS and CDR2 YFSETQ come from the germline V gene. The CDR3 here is CASSIVPNGMKNCFF.